The clone carrying this T cell receptor beta chain was counted only a few times. Its cognate antigen is unknown. The sample's time point: sample taken at primary tumor resection. The authors sequenced whole RNA from tumor, nontumor lung or frozen PBMC without sorting. Patients with untreated early-stage non-small cell lung cancer, numbering roughly 69, were the donors. Every cDNA TCR molecule received its own unique molecular identifier. TCRdb processed the 5' RACE reads anew with MiXCR; each CDR3 protein has one entry. The sample comprises about 42,000 distinct CDR3 sequences, 6.5% to 8% of which are singletons, and around 45% rests with the top ten. This record belongs to a study of spatial heterogeneity in lung cancer. Study-level information: There were, on average, more than ten raw-read appearances for each unique TCR and UMI combination. Findings of the study overall: Ubiquitous expanded tumor TCRs appeared in blood more at resection than follow-up.

Material: PBMCs, obtained at surgery. The TCR comes from a female donor with early-stage non-small cell lung cancer.

CDR3 loop: CASSLSPITGIGNYGYTF. The CDR3 DNA follows: TGTGCCAGCAGTTTATCCCCCATAACAGGGATAGGTAACTATGGCTACACCTTC. This chain uses TRBV27 with TRBJ1-2; the D gene is possibly TRBD1 (6 bases). The germline gives CDR1 MNHEY, CDR2 SMNVEV (reference sequence). The CDR3 consists of 18 residues. The ends were cut back, 0 bases at V and 1 base at J, with 18 bases in the middle.